Given below is one TCR beta chain in context. Its antigen is not yet known. Per-base quality was not reported, and no clone a single base away is much larger than it. The sample belongs to a study of blood T cell repertoires in COVID-19 (dated by TCRdb to between 2020 and 2021). About the investigation overall: The collaborator samples originated in the United States, Italy and Spain and spanned the acute and convalescent phases of COVID-19. Samples were obtained from the ongoing ImmuneRACE study (first 160 participants) and from over 1,000 subjects provided by 6 global collaborators. The material from the prospective study consisted of cDNA or gDNA derived from T cells, B-cell-depleted T cells, or PBMCs. The sample metadata nearly always contained a de-identified subject ID, COVID-19 status, age in years and sex. A freely available public database, intended as a resource for researchers studying the immune response to SARS-CoV-2, is where the repertoires were released. Deeply sampled blood TCRbeta repertoires from subjects exposed to, actively infected with, or recovered from COVID-19 were included in the dataset. Where HLA class I and class II types were available, the types were taken from metadata supplied by the sample provider, not from assay-based typing.

TCRbeta CDR3 regions were amplified from genomic DNA by means of the immunoSEQ Assay, a bias-controlled multiplex PCR. Turning to the authors' computational methods: Within the assay, amplification of reference gene primers was used to estimate how many nucleated cells each sample contained. To quantify the absolute abundance of each unique TCRbeta CDR3 rearrangement, sequence reads were collapsed and filtered. For each sample, productive Simpson clonality was calculated as the square root of Simpson's diversity index over productive rearrangements. Held by TCRdb, this immuneACCESS table contains in-frame sequences only and omits some clones. Under half of the omission traces to an unresolved V gene where checked; the cause of the rest is unknown. V and J calls and clone size are those listed in that table; D and trimming were worked out from the DNA. The sample table records over 150,000 clones; roughly nine tenths of these occur just once. The biggest ten clones account for 1.5% to 2% of the sample.

What the study reported, not specific to this receptor: The quantity of clinical and demographic metadata differed by source and by participant and was supplied without curation.

A second Seattle source provided samples from volunteer blood donors who had recovered from COVID-19. Each collaborating institution followed its own protocols to collect whole blood in K2EDTA tubes. For TCRbeta analysis, collaborator samples were shipped as frozen whole blood, as isolated PBMCs, or as DNA extracted from either sample type. Including cysteine and phenylalanine, the CDR3 has 15 amino acids. Solely the CDR3 DNA is kept, with 45 bases framed from the first base. Deletion took 1 base off V and 4 bases off J, with a span of 13 bases between the germline ends. The germline V gene specifies SGHTA as CDR1 and FQGNSA as CDR2.

The sequenced sample was peripheral blood. The V gene is TRBV7-2 and the J gene is TRBJ2-5, and possibly TRBD2, on 7 matching bases. The TCR sequence derives from a man between 18 and 29 years old who had recovered from COVID-19. The CDR3 region: CASSLGGGGGETQYF. The sequence in DNA is TGTGCCAGCAGCTTAGGAGGAGGGGGGGGAGAGACCCAGTACTTC.